This record covers a single T cell receptor (beta chain). Compared with germline, one end of the junction differs, possibly owing to a read error. These data originate in a study of T cells in Graves' hyperthyroidism and ophthalmopathy. RNA transcripts provided the source from which TCR beta CDR3 regions were amplified. The TCR CDR3 first-round RT-PCR relied on the HTBI primer set. TCRdb reanalysed the multiplex PCR reads using MiXCR and keeps one entry per CDR3 protein. The sample includes around 610,000 distinct CDR3 sequences, under 15% of them seen just once. The CDR3 has 14 residues. Germline CDR1 reads MNHEY; CDR2 reads SMNVEV (reference sequence).

The receptor was derived from a woman in her forties with Graves' ophthalmopathy. Sequencing was performed on blood. V is TRBV27 and J is TRBJ2-4, with 10 bases that match TRBD1. The CDR3 coding sequence is TGTGCCAGCGGTTTGCGACAGGGGGCAAACATTCAGTACTTC. Residues: CASGLRQGANIQYF.